The clone carrying this T cell receptor beta chain was observed many times. The sample comes from a study of blood T cell repertoires in COVID-19. The wider study: Sample material is recorded as cDNA or gDNA derived from T cells, B-cell-depleted T cells, or PBMCs.

Between the trimmed V and J ends, which lost 3 bases and 5 bases, there was a span of 13 bases. CDR3 length: 14 residues. From germline, CDR1 is GTSNPN and CDR2 SVGIG (reference sequence). Generated by immunoSEQ multiplex PCR, the TCRdb table keeps only in-frame clones and is missing some. The table lists tens of thousands of clones, approximately 70% of them singletons. The V call is TRBV30, the J call TRBJ2-2; the D gene is possibly TRBD1 (6 bases). The sample consisted of peripheral blood. The TCR was taken from an older man with acute or convalescent COVID-19. The CDR3 region is CAWRADRFTGELFF. The CDR3 DNA follows: TGTGCCTGGAGAGCCGACAGGTTTACCGGGGAGCTGTTTTTT.